This entry is about one T cell receptor beta chain. Original methodology: How many nucleated cells were present was estimated from reference gene primer amplification. Repertoires were generated with immunoSEQ multiplex PCR, while TCRdb's copy carries only in-frame clones and drops some. For V, J and clone size, that table is used; D and trimming come from the DNA. The sample includes under 200,000 clones, roughly 86% of them seen just once. Across under 25 US areas, participants ranged in age from about 18 to 90 years. CDR1 is SQVTM, CDR2 ANQGSEA, per germline. V lost 3 bases and J lost 6; bases outside the gene matches: 8. This CDR3 is built from 14 residues. This sample is drawn from a study of blood T cell repertoires in COVID-19.

The chain recombines TRBV29-1 with TRBJ2-1; 7 bases fit TRBD1. This TCR was sampled from a woman aged 40 to 50 in a cohort exposed to, infected with or recovered from COVID-19 (not recorded which). Sequenced sample: PBMCs or T cells enriched from blood (not recorded which). The CDR3 sequence: CSVEPPTGVNEQFF. The CDR3, as DNA: TGCAGCGTTGAGCCGCCTACAGGGGTCAATGAGCAGTTCTTC.